The 19 T cell receptor beta chains given below trace back to one sample, sequenced in a study of blood T cell repertoires in COVID-19. TCRdb's copy holds only in-frame clones and misses some; the assay was immunoSEQ multiplex PCR. The repertoire consists of roughly 38,000 clones, with 90% occurring once and the leading ten covering under 30%. Sequences were obtained from peripheral blood. The receptors were gathered from a man aged 55-75 years with active or convalescent COVID-19.

This chain's CDR3 is CASRRTESGANVLTF. CDR3 nucleotides: TGTGCCAGTAGACGGACAGAGTCTGGGGCCAACGTCCTGACTTTC. The chain couples TRBV19 to TRBJ2-6; possibly TRBD1 for D (6 bases). The CDR3 has 15 amino acids. V lost 6 bases and J lost 1, with 10 bases in between. Germline lookup yields CDR1 LNHDA and CDR2 SQIVND (reference sequence). The entire variable domain, with the rest obtained from reference TRBV19 and TRBJ2-6, is as follows: DGGITQSPKYLFRKEGQNVTLSCEQNLNHDAMYWYRQDPGQGLRLIYYSQIVNDFQKGDIAEGYSVSREKKESFPLTVTSAQKNPTAFYLCASRRTESGANVLTFGAGSRLTVL.

V gene TRBV30 combines with J gene TRBJ2-5; D is undetermined. From germline, CDR1 is GTSNPN and CDR2 SVGIG (reference sequence). V was trimmed by 2 bases and J by 0 bases, leaving 10 bases between them. The CDR3 covers 14 residues. The CDR3, as DNA: TGTGCCTGGAGTCTCCTCGGGTACCAAGAGACCCAGTACTTC. Its translation is CAWSLLGYQETQYF.

The genes are TRBV28 and TRBJ1-1; 7 nucleotides line up with TRBD1. Germline CDR1 is MDHEN and CDR2 is SYDVKM. The ends lost 2 bases at V and 4 bases at J; junction bases unmatched: 4. This CDR3 is 14 amino acids long. The CDR3: CASSLNPGGTEAFF. CDR3 sequence (DNA): TGTGCCAGCAGTTTAAACCCAGGGGGCACTGAAGCTTTCTTT. Full variable domain (rest looked up from reference TRBV28 and TRBJ1-1): DVKVTQSSRYLVKRTGEKVFLECVQDMDHENMFWYRQDPGLGLRLIYFSYDVKMKEKGDIPEGYSVSREKKERFSLILESASTNQTSMYLCASSLNPGGTEAFFGQGTRLTVV.

This clone turned up a few times. V usage is TRBV18 and J usage is TRBJ2-7; D might be TRBD2 (6 bases). This CDR3 has 15 residues. The V end lost 3 bases, the J end lost 3 bases, and 15 bases lay between the germline ends. CDR1 is KGHSH and CDR2 is LQKENI in the germline V gene. The CDR3 DNA sequence: TGTGCCAGCTCACCGACACCGGGACTCTTCTACGAGCAGTACTTC. It codes for CASSPTPGLFYEQYF.

The chain uses TRBV5-1 and TRBJ2-2, with D perhaps TRBD2 (6 bases). V gave up 7 bases and J gave up 6 bases, with 16 bases separating them. Germline lookup yields CDR1 SGHRS and CDR2 YFSETQ. This CDR3 spans 14 amino acids. The CDR3 nucleotides read TGCGCCAGCGGCGTAAGGACTATCCCCGGGGAGCTGTTTTTT. Protein: CASGVRTIPGELFF.

J is TRBJ2-1 and V is TRBV2, with D possibly being TRBD2 (6 bases). The CDR3 has 15 amino acids. Trimming stripped 7 bases from V and 0 bases from J, with 13 bases between. Looked up from germline, CDR1 is SNHLY and CDR2 is FYNNEI. The CDR3 DNA reads as TGTGCCAGCAAAGGGCGGGGACCCTCCTACAATGAGCAGTTCTTC. Translation gives CASKGRGPSYNEQFF.

The rearrangement joins TRBV28 to TRBJ1-4; maybe TRBD1 (5 bases). The V end lost 5 bases, the J end lost 4 bases, and 17 bases lay between the germline ends. This CDR3 has 16 amino acids. From germline, CDR1 is MDHEN and CDR2 SYDVKM. The chain's CDR3 is CASSMAPGLLNEKLFF. The CDR3 coding sequence is TGTGCCAGCAGTATGGCTCCGGGACTGCTTAATGAAAAACTGTTTTTT.

This clone came up once. The rearrangement links TRBV29-1 to TRBJ1-2; 7 bases are shared with TRBD1. Germline V gives CDR1 SQVTM, CDR2 ANQGSEA. CDR3 size: 16 residues. The trim removed 2 bases at V and 7 bases at J, leaving 16 bases unmatched. The CDR3 DNA is TGCAGCGTTGAATCAGGGGGTTTTGGGCCTTTAGGTGGCTACACCTTC. It codes for CSVESGGFGPLGGYTF.

The sample holds one count of this clone. This chain links TRBV5-1 with TRBJ2-3, with TRBD1 matching over 9 bases. CDR1 and CDR2 from the germline V gene are SGHRS and YFSETQ. The CDR3 has 15 amino acids. The junction had 7 bases not matched to a gene; V was cut back by 5 bases and J by 3 bases. In nucleotides, the CDR3 is TGCGCCAGCAGGGTGGGACAGGGTCGAACAGATACGCAGTATTTT. It translates to CASRVGQGRTDTQYF. The full variable domain, in which reference TRBV5-1 and TRBJ2-3 provide the parts outside the CDR3, is KAGVTQTPRYLIKTRGQQVTLSCSPISGHRSVSWYQQTPGQGLQFLFEYFSETQRNKGNFPGRFSGRQFSNSRSEMNVSTLELGDSALYLCASRVGQGRTDTQYFGPGTRLTVL.

A single count supports this clone. The gene calls are TRBV5-1 and TRBJ2-3; 10 bases line up with TRBD1. V dropped 4 bases and J dropped 3; count of bases not matched to a gene: 5. The CDR3 runs 15 residues. CDR1 and CDR2 (germline): SGHRS, YFSETQ. In DNA form, the CDR3 reads TGCGCCAGCAGCCCTGGGACAGGGGAAACAGATACGCAGTATTTT. It codes for CASSPGTGETDTQYF.

DNA for the CDR3: TGTGCCAGTATCACTGGAAACACCATATATTTT. Translating it yields CASITGNTIYF. The V call is TRBV19, the J call TRBJ1-3; D unresolved. The CDR3 runs to 11 residues. Trimming left V 7 bases short and J 2 bases short, with 3 bases between. CDR1 LNHDA and CDR2 SQIVND come from the germline V gene (reference sequence).

This sequence joins TRBV28 and TRBJ1-1; TRBD1 agrees at 8 bases. V trimming: 1 base; J trimming: 1 base; junction bases outside the gene matches: 2. The germline gives CDR1 MDHEN, CDR2 SYDVKM. The CDR3 is made up of 15 amino acids. The CDR3 coding sequence is TGTGCCAGCAGTTTATCACAGGGGGGGAACACTGAAGCTTTCTTT. Encoded protein: CASSLSQGGNTEAFF.

The rearrangement uses TRBV30 and TRBJ2-1; 7 bases are shared with TRBD2. In germline, CDR1 is GTSNPN, CDR2 SVGIG (reference sequence). The V gene end was trimmed by 3 bases and the J gene end by 0 bases; junction bases not matched to a gene: 8. CDR3 length: 16 amino acids. The chain's CDR3 is CAWSDERGSSYNEQFF. The CDR3 DNA reads as TGTGCCTGGAGCGACGAGCGGGGAAGCTCCTACAATGAGCAGTTCTTC.

The V call is TRBV30, the J call TRBJ2-1; 12 nucleotides align to TRBD2. CDR3 length: 19 amino acids. V gave up 3 bases and J gave up 1 base; unmatched junction bases: 13. Germline loops: CDR1 GTSNPN, CDR2 SVGIG (reference sequence). In DNA form, the CDR3 reads TGTGCCTGGAGGCCAAGACTAGCGGGGGCGCTAGGGTCCTACAATGAGCAGTTCTTC. Amino acids: CAWRPRLAGALGSYNEQFF. The complete variable domain, with remaining parts taken from reference TRBV30 and TRBJ2-1, reads SQTIHQWPATLVQPVGSPLSLECTVEGTSNPNLYWYRQAAGRGLQLLFYSVGIGQISSEVPQNLSASRPQDRQFILSSKKLLLSDSGFYLCAWRPRLAGALGSYNEQFFGPGTRLTVL.

V gene TRBV9 combines with J gene TRBJ2-3, with D perhaps TRBD2 (6 bases). Germline-derived CDR1 and CDR2 are SGDLS and YYNGEE. The CDR3 loop spans 14 amino acids. Trimming took 4 bases from V and 2 from J, leaving 11 bases between them. CDR3 sequence (DNA): TGTGCCAGCAGCCAAACTAGCTACACAGATACGCAGTATTTT. Its translation: CASSQTSYTDTQYF.

The chain links TRBV29-1 to TRBJ2-5; D might be TRBD1 (5 bases). Trimming took off 3 bases at V and 5 bases at J, with 10 bases between the two ends. From germline, CDR1 is SQVTM and CDR2 ANQGSEA. CDR3 length: 12 amino acids. The CDR3 spells CSVDLGLETQYF. DNA for the CDR3: TGCAGCGTTGATTTGGGGCTGGAGACCCAGTACTTC. Looking up the rest from reference TRBV29-1 and TRBJ2-5 gives the full variable domain: SAVISQKPSRDICQRGTSLTIQCQVDSQVTMMFWYRQQPGQSLTLIATANQGSEATYESGFVIDKFPISRPNLTFSTLTVSNMSPEDSSIYLCSVDLGLETQYFGPGTRLLVL.

J is TRBJ2-5 and V is TRBV10-2; 8 bases match TRBD2. The CDR3 length is 12 residues. V shed 7 bases and J 5 bases; nucleotides not matched to a gene: 3. CDR1 is WSHSY and CDR2 is SAAADI in the germline V gene. The CDR3 region has the DNA TGCGCCAGCATTGGCGGGGGGGAGACCCAGTACTTC. The encoded protein is CASIGGGETQYF.

The chain recombines TRBV27 with TRBJ2-7; D is perhaps TRBD1 (6 bases). The CDR3 is 15 amino acids. The germline V gene encodes CDR1 MNHEY and CDR2 SMNVEV (reference sequence). Trimming shortened V by 6 bases and J by 0 bases, and 15 bases separated the two germline ends. Written as DNA, the CDR3 is TGTGCCAGCAGCAAGAGACAGGCGAGCTCCTACGAGCAGTACTTC. Its translation: CASSKRQASSYEQYF.

The gene calls are TRBV7-2 and TRBJ2-6, with D perhaps matching TRBD2 (5 bases). Per germline, CDR1 SGHTA and CDR2 FQGNSA. The CDR3 runs to 15 residues. V was cut by 2 bases and J by 3 bases, with 8 bases left in between. CDR3 loop: CASSLRTGGANVLTF. CDR3 nucleotide sequence: TGTGCCAGCAGCTTACGGACTGGTGGGGCCAACGTCCTGACTTTC.